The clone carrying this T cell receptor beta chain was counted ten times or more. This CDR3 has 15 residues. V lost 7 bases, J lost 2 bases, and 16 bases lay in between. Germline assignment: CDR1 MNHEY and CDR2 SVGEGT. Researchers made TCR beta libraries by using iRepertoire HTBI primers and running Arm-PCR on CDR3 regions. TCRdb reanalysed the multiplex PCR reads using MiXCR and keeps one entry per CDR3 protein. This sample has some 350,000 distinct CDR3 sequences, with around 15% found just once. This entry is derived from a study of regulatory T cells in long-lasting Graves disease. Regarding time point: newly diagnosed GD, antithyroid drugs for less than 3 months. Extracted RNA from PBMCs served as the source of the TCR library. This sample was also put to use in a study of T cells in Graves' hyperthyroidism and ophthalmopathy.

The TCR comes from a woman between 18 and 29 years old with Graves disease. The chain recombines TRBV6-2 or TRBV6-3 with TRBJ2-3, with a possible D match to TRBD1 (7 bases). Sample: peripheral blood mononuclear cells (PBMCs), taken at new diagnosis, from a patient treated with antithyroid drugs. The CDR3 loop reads CASTEGAGPTDTQYF. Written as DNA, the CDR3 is TGTGCCAGCACCGAGGGGGCGGGACCCACAGATACGCAGTATTTT.